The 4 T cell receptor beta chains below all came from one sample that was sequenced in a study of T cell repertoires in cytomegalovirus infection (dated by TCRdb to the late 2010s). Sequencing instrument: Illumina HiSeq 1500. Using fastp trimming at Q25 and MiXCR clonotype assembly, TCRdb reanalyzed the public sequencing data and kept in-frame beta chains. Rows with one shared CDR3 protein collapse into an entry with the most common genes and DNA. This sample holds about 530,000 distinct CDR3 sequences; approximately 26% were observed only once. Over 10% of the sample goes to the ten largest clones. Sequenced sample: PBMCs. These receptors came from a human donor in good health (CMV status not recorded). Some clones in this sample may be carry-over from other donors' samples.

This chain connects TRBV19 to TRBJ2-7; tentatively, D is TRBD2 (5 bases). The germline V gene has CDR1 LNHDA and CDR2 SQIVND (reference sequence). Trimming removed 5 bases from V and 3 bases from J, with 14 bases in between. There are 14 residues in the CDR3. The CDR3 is CASSGRDQVYEQYF. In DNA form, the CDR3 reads TGTGCCAGTAGTGGCCGGGATCAGGTCTACGAGCAGTACTTC.

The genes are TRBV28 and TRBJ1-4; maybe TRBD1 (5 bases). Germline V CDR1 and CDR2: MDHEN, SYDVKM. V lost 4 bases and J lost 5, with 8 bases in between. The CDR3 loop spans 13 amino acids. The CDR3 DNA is TGTGCCAGCAGTTGGGGCGGGAATGAAAAACTGTTTTTT. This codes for CASSWGGNEKLFF.

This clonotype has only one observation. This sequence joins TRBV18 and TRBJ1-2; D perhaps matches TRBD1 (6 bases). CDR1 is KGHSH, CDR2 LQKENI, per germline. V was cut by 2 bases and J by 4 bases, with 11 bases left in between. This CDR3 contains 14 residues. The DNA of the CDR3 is TGTGCCAGCTCACCATCAGGGGAGGCCTATGGCTACACCTTC. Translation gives CASSPSGEAYGYTF.

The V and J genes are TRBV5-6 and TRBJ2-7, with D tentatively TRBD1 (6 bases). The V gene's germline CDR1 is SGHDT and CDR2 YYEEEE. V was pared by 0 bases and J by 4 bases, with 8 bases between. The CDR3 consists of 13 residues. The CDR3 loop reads CASSLDREYEQYV. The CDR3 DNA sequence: TGTGCCAGCAGCTTGGACAGGGAATACGAGCAGTACGTC.